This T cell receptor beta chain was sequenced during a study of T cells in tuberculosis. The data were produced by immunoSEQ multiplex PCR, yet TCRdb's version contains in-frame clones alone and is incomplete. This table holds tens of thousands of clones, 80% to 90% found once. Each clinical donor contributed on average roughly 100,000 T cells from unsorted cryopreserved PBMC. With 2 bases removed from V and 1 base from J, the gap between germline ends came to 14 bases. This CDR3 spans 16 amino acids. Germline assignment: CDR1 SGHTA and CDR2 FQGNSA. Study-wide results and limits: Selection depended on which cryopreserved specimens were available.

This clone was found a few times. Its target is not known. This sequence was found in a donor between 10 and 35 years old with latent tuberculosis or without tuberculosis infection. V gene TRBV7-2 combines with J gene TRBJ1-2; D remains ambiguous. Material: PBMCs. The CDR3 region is CASSLWARLYNYGYTF. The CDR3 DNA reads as TGTGCCAGCAGCTTATGGGCCAGGCTTTATAACTATGGCTACACCTTC.